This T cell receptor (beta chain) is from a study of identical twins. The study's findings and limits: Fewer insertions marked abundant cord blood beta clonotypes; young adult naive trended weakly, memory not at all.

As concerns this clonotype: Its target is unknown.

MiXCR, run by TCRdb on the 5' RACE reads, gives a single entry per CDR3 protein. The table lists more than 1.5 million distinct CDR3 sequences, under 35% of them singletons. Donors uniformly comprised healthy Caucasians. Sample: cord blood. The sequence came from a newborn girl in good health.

The CDR3 DNA reads TGTGCCAGCAGTTTAGTCTGGGGGCCGGGAGAGACCCAGTACTTC. Translating gives CASSLVWGPGETQYF. The chain couples TRBV27 to TRBJ2-5, with a tentative D call TRBD1 (6 bases). The CDR3 runs 15 residues. CDR1 and CDR2 (germline): MNHEY, SMNVEV (reference sequence). V dropped 2 bases and J dropped 4 bases, with 14 bases sitting between them.